This T cell receptor beta chain is drawn from a study of a mutant IDH1 vaccine in newly diagnosed glioma. Overall study context: Males made up approximately 60% and females roughly 40% of treated patients, whose mean age was roughly 40 years.

On this clone: Its antigen remains unknown.

The time point here: week 47, end of study. Topical imiquimod was applied with each vaccine dose, which held 300 ug of mutant IDH1 20-mer peptide. Across weeks 1, 3, 5, 7, 11, 15, 19 and 23, patients received a vaccination each time, eight in all. The CDR3 runs to 11 residues. Germline V gene sequence: CDR1 SGHDT, CDR2 YYEEEE. The protocol was immunoSEQ multiplex PCR, while the TCRdb copy is restricted to in-frame clones and leaves out a portion. The sample has some 32,000 clones; around 90% are singletons. The rearrangement links TRBV5-6 to TRBJ2-5; D ambiguous. The J call is doubtful: the DNA matches TRBJ2-7 better. The sample here was PBMCs, taken from a glioma patient whose treatment included an IDH1 peptide vaccine. The TCR was taken from a man in his forties with glioma. CDR3 region: CASSLAYEQYF. CDR3 nucleotides: TGTGCCAGCAGCTTAGCATACGAGCAGTACTTC.